The 19 T cell receptor beta chains in this list originate from one sample, sequenced in a study of tumor and adjacent non-tumor tissue in lung cancer. A modified ARM-PCR protocol with three rounds of nested PCR amplified TCRbeta. MiXCR, run by TCRdb on the multiplex PCR reads, gives a single entry per CDR3 protein. The sample has 70,000 to 95,000 distinct CDR3 sequences; over 65% are singletons. This sample's RNA came from whole unsorted tissue. The normal lung tissue was taken more than 3 cm from the tumor edge. Material for sequencing was distant non-tumor lung tissue. These receptors originate from a man between 65 and 79 years old with non-small cell lung cancer.

This clonotype was counted many times. The CDR3 carries no conserved terminal phenylalanine or tryptophan, so it likely arises from a read error. This sequence joins TRBV6-5 and TRBJ2-1; no clear D gene. CDR3 length: 11 amino acids. CDR1 and CDR2 from the germline V gene are MNHEY and SVGAGI. Trimming cost V 8 bases and J 7 bases, with 9 bases left between them. This CDR3 reads CASDTGNEQFL. CDR3 nucleotides: TGTGCCAGCGATACCGGGAATGAGCAGTTCTTA.

J is TRBJ1-2 and V is TRBV29-1; D is unclear. This CDR3 has 16 residues. V was shortened by 0 bases and J by 4 bases, with 18 bases between the two germline ends. Germline CDR1 reads SQVTM; CDR2 reads ANQGSEA. This CDR3 is CSVEDGDAYSPYGYTF. CDR3 sequence (DNA): TGCAGCGTTGAAGACGGCGATGCTTACAGTCCCTATGGCTACACCTTC.

About this clonotype: Germline and junction disagree at one end, which may indicate a read error. The genes are TRBV6-6 and TRBJ2-5; D may be TRBD2 (6 bases). CDR1 is MNHNY and CDR2 is SVGAGI in the germline V gene (reference sequence). This CDR3 comprises 15 residues. CDR3: CAGSPLLREQGTQYF. The CDR3 DNA reads TGTGCCGGTAGTCCCCTTTTGCGGGAACAAGGGACCCAGTACTTC.

On this clonotype itself: The CDR3 end shows no conserved phenylalanine or tryptophan, and so a read error is likely. Because the CDR3's place on the DNA is in doubt, the DNA is left out and the CDR3 is given as listed by TCRdb. The V gene is TRBV11-1, the J gene TRBJ1-2; the table's D call TRBD1 went unverified against the DNA. Ends included, the CDR3 has 16 residues. Germline-derived CDR1 and CDR2 are SGHAT and FQDESV (reference sequence). The CDR3 is CVSSDGQGQTSYGHTL.

As to this clonotype: This may be a read error, as it is one base from a much larger clone. This chain links TRBV6-1 with TRBJ1-4, with a tentative D call TRBD1 (5 bases). Germline V gene sequence: CDR1 MNHNS, CDR2 SASEGT. The length of the CDR3 is 14 residues. The CDR3 protein is CVSILEGTNEKLFF. The CDR3 coding sequence is TGTGTCAGCATCCTGGAGGGGACTAATGAAAAACTGTTTTTT.

This clonotype was seen a handful of times. Possible read error: a much larger clone is one base away. The chain recombines TRBV30 with TRBJ2-1; the D gene is possibly TRBD2 (5 bases). The CDR3 has 12 amino acids. Germline V CDR1 and CDR2: GTSNPN, SVGIG (reference sequence). V was pared by 0 bases and J by 7 bases, with 7 bases between. In DNA, the CDR3 is TGTGCCTGGAGTGTCCGCGGGAATGAGCAGTTCTTC. Amino acids: CAWSVRGNEQFF.

A remark on this clonotype: Compared with germline, one end of the junction differs, possibly owing to a read error. The V gene is TRBV10-2, the J gene TRBJ1-2; 10 bases map to TRBD1. From germline, CDR1 is WSHSY and CDR2 SAAADI. CDR3 length equals 14 residues. The CDR3 protein is CSSRDRGWYYGYTF. For the CDR3, the DNA is TGCTCCAGCAGGGACAGGGGATGGTACTATGGCTACACCTTC.

This clonotype was recorded at least ten times. The V call is TRBV6-2 or TRBV6-3, the J call TRBJ2-1; the match to TRBD2 covers 10 bases. Germline CDR1 and CDR2: MNHEY and SVGEGT. With 7 bases clipped from V and 8 bases from J, the junction kept 5 bases outside the gene matches. The CDR3 consists of 13 residues. CDR3 loop: CASKGSGRDEQFF. The DNA of the CDR3 is TGTGCCAGCAAGGGAAGCGGGAGGGATGAGCAGTTCTTC.

The V call is TRBV11-3, the J call TRBJ2-3; the D is unclear. CDR3 length equals 15 residues. In germline, CDR1 is SGHNT, CDR2 YENEEA. The CDR3 nucleotides are TGTAAAAGAAAAAGTAGGGAAATAAGAACGGATAAGAAGTATTTT. Translated: CKRKSREIRTDKKYF. The full variable domain, with the rest looked up from reference TRBV11-3 and TRBJ2-3, is EAGVVQSPRYKIIEKKQPVAFWCNPISGHNTLYWYLQNLGQGPELLIRYENEEAVDDSQLPKDRFSAERLKGVDSTLKIQPAELGDSAVYLCKRKSREIRTDKKYFGPGTRLTVL.

With respect to this clonotype: A clone one base away is much larger, so this may be a read error. V is TRBV28 and J is TRBJ1-4, with D perhaps matching TRBD1 (6 bases). The CDR3 totals 15 residues. The V gene's germline CDR1 is MDHEN and CDR2 SYDVKM. The CDR3 loop is CASSLGGRTSENLFF. For the CDR3, the DNA is TGTGCCAGCAGTTTAGGGGGCAGAACTAGCGAAAATCTGTTTTTT.

Details on this clonotype: One junction end disagrees with the germline gene, perhaps due to a read error. This sequence joins TRBV12-3 or TRBV12-4 and TRBJ1-5; 12 positions match TRBD1. The CDR3 sequence is 15 residues long. This CDR3 reads CASCLGTGGNQPHHF. CDR3 DNA: TGTGCCAGCTGTTTAGGGACAGGGGGCAATCAGCCTCACCATTTT.

The J gene is TRBJ2-5, the V gene TRBV29-1; no definite D call. V dropped 3 bases and J dropped 14 bases, with 16 bases sitting between them. Germline CDR1 is SQVTM and CDR2 is ANQGSEA. The CDR3 extends over 11 amino acids. The CDR3 is CSVDSRLLEYF. CDR3 nucleotide sequence: TGCAGCGTTGATTCGCGACTCCTTGAATACTTC.

This clonotype was picked up a small number of times. The rearrangement links TRBV29-1 to TRBJ2-5, with D perhaps being TRBD1 or TRBD2 (5 bases each). Trimming removed 5 bases from V and 7 bases from J, with 29 bases in between. Per the germline V gene, CDR1 is SQVTM and CDR2 is ANQGSEA. This CDR3 region has 17 residues. The CDR3 spells CSVLFVAGSISKGTQYF. The CDR3 DNA reads TGCAGCGTTTTATTCGTGGCAGGGAGTATAAGCAAAGGGACCCAGTACTTC.

This clonotype was counted many times. The chain is built from TRBV12-3 or TRBV12-4 and TRBJ1-6; D ambiguous. The germline V and J ends were trimmed by 2 bases and 5 bases, with 7 bases remaining between them. This CDR3 spans 14 amino acids. The CDR3 sequence: CASSLRPDNSPLHF. The CDR3, as DNA: TGTGCCAGCAGTTTAAGGCCGGATAATTCACCCCTCCACTTT.

The rearrangement links TRBV12-5 to TRBJ2-1; 12 positions agree with TRBD2. The germline V gene encodes CDR1 LGHNT and CDR2 FRNRAP. CDR3 length equals 18 residues. Losses at the gene ends were 1 base for V and 10 bases for J; bases not matched to a gene: 14. This CDR3 is CASGLEPSGLAGIGEQFF. In DNA, the CDR3 is TGTGCTAGTGGTTTGGAACCCTCAGGACTAGCGGGAATCGGGGAGCAGTTCTTC.

Remarks on this clonotype: A read error may be the cause here, since a much bigger clone is one base away. The CDR3 loop is CASTWQGGYNEQFF. The CDR3 region has the DNA TGTGCCAGCACTTGGCAGGGAGGCTACAATGAGCAGTTCTTC. The V and J genes are TRBV28 and TRBJ2-1, with D maybe TRBD2 (6 bases). The length of the CDR3 is 14 residues. V was trimmed by 7 bases and J by 3 bases, leaving 13 bases between them. Germline V gives CDR1 MDHEN, CDR2 SYDVKM.

Comments on this clonotype: A read error is possible here, since a much larger clone lies one base away. The gene calls are TRBV4-1 and TRBJ2-5; D unresolved. The V end was cut by 1 base, the J end by 5 bases, with 8 bases between. The length of the CDR3 is 13 residues. Germline-derived CDR1 and CDR2 are MGHRA and YSYEKL. CDR3 in DNA: TGCGCCAGCAGCCAAGCTAATTATGAGACCCAGTACTTC. Translation: CASSQANYETQYF.

The V gene is TRBV5-1, the J gene TRBJ2-1, with D perhaps given as TRBD1 or TRBD2 (5 bases each). Trimming cost V 0 bases and J 10 bases, with 23 bases left between them. Per the germline V gene, CDR1 is SGHRS and CDR2 is YFSETQ. The CDR3 is 17 amino acids. This chain's CDR3 is CASSLAGGSRGTREQFF. DNA for the CDR3: TGCGCCAGCAGCTTGGCAGGTGGGAGCCGGGGCACAAGGGAGCAGTTCTTC.

This clonotype was counted between two and nine times. The chain uses TRBV6-5 and TRBJ1-4, with D maybe TRBD1 (6 bases). Trimming cost V 6 bases and J 10 bases, with 21 bases left between them. Germline V gives CDR1 MNHEY, CDR2 SVGAGI. The CDR3 length is 15 residues. The CDR3 nucleotides read TGTGCCAGCAGCGACAGGCGGGGGTTTGAGGGAAAACTGTTTTTT. This translates into CASSDRRGFEGKLFF.